One sample yielded the 31 T cell receptor beta chains listed below, sequenced in a study of identical twins. One entry per CDR3 protein results from TCRdb running MiXCR on the 5' RACE reads. This sample has some 710,000 distinct CDR3 sequences, with approximately 6% found just once. Sequenced input: naive T cells sorted from blood. These receptors originate from a man between 18 and 35 years old in good health.

Points on this clonotype: A much larger clone is a single base away; this may be a read error. The chain employs TRBV5-1 and TRBJ2-3; D ambiguous. CDR1 and CDR2 (germline): SGHRS, YFSETQ. CDR3 length equals 13 residues. CDR3 sequence reads: CASSLAFADTQCF. DNA of the CDR3: TGCGCCAGCAGCTTGGCTTTTGCAGATACGCAGTGTTTT. Supplemented by reference TRBV5-1 and TRBJ2-3, the full variable domain reads KAGVTQTPRYLIKTRGQQVTLSCSPISGHRSVSWYQQTPGQGLQFLFEYFSETQRNKGNFPGRFSGRQFSNSRSEMNVSTLELGDSALYLCASSLAFADTQCFGPGTRLTVL.

This clonotype occurred many times. The chain combines TRBV30 with TRBJ2-3, with unresolved D. The CDR3 length is 14 residues. The germline V gene has CDR1 GTSNPN and CDR2 SVGIG (reference sequence). The V and J ends lost 0 bases and 4 bases respectively, with 11 bases between them. The CDR3 sequence is CAWSVPVPPDTQYF. In DNA, the CDR3 is TGTGCCTGGAGTGTCCCAGTCCCTCCAGATACGCAGTATTTT.

Many counts were recorded for this clonotype. The chain employs TRBV7-7 and TRBJ2-1, with 9 bases that match TRBD2. Germline CDR1 and CDR2: SSHAT and FNYEAQ (reference sequence). This CDR3 is built from 16 residues. With V trimmed by 5 bases and J by 4 bases, 9 bases remained unmatched. In DNA form, the CDR3 reads TGTGCCAGCAGCCCGTTAGCGGGAGAGTTTTACAATGAGCAGTTCTTC. Protein: CASSPLAGEFYNEQFF.

A few counts support this clonotype. The chain combines TRBV5-1 with TRBJ2-3; 7 nucleotides align to TRBD1. Germline V lookup: CDR1 SGHRS, CDR2 YFSETQ. J gave up 4 bases and V 5 bases, and 13 bases lay outside the gene matches. CDR3 length: 16 amino acids. In DNA, the CDR3 is TGCGCCAGCAGAAAAACAGGGGCAGGTAGGGCAGATACGCAGTATTTT. This sequence encodes CASRKTGAGRADTQYF.

This clonotype was detected many times. The chain uses TRBV4-1 and TRBJ2-1, with D tentatively TRBD1 (6 bases). CDR1 and CDR2 (germline): MGHRA, YSYEKL. Trimming took 2 bases from V and 9 from J, leaving 14 bases between them. CDR3 size: 14 residues. This chain's CDR3 is CASSQIGGVGEQFF. The CDR3 bases are TGCGCCAGCAGCCAAATAGGGGGAGTGGGTGAGCAGTTCTTC.

Ten or more counts support this clonotype. The genes are TRBV20-1 and TRBJ2-7; no clear D gene. Per the germline V gene, CDR1 is DFQATT and CDR2 is SNEGSKA (reference sequence). CDR3 length: 15 residues. V lost 1 base to trimming and J lost 2 bases, with 15 bases between them. CDR3: CSARAQANGPYEQYF. CDR3 nucleotides: TGCAGTGCTAGAGCGCAGGCCAACGGTCCCTACGAGCAGTACTTC.

This chain uses TRBV28 with TRBJ2-1, with D possibly TRBD1 on 6 matching bases. The length of the CDR3 is 15 residues. V lost 6 bases and J 6 bases, leaving 18 bases between the germline ends. Germline V gene lookup returns CDR1 MDHEN and CDR2 SYDVKM. The CDR3 nucleotides read TGTGCCAGCAGATGGGCAGCGGTAGGGGGCAATGAGCAGTTCTTC. Amino acid sequence: CASRWAAVGGNEQFF. The full variable domain, rest sourced from reference TRBV28 and TRBJ2-1, is DVKVTQSSRYLVKRTGEKVFLECVQDMDHENMFWYRQDPGLGLRLIYFSYDVKMKEKGDIPEGYSVSREKKERFSLILESASTNQTSMYLCASRWAAVGGNEQFFGPGTRLTVL.

At least ten counts were recorded for this clonotype. This sequence joins TRBV15 and TRBJ2-7; D possibly corresponds to TRBD2 (5 bases). The germline V gene encodes CDR1 LNHNV and CDR2 YYDKDF (reference sequence). V was cut by 5 bases and J by 0 bases, with 17 bases left in between. The CDR3 covers 16 residues. This CDR3 is CATSGGPGRASYEQYV. The CDR3, as DNA: TGTGCCACCAGCGGCGGTCCTGGGCGGGCCTCCTACGAGCAGTACGTC.

This clonotype showed up many times. This rearrangement joins TRBV5-1 to TRBJ2-1; D possibly corresponds to TRBD2 (6 bases). V lost 5 bases, J lost 3 bases, and 15 bases lay in between. CDR3 length equals 15 residues. Germline V CDR1 and CDR2: SGHRS, YFSETQ. The CDR3 region is CASRRLGSGYNEQFF. CDR3 nucleotide sequence: TGCGCCAGCAGGAGACTCGGTAGCGGCTACAATGAGCAGTTCTTC.

This clonotype was seen at least ten times. The rearrangement uses TRBV29-1 and TRBJ2-6; D is ambiguous. Trimming removed 3 bases from V and 2 bases from J, with 2 bases in between. The germline V gene encodes CDR1 SQVTM and CDR2 ANQGSEA. This CDR3 has 12 residues. The CDR3 sequence: CSVDPGANVLTF. CDR3 sequence (DNA): TGCAGCGTTGATCCTGGGGCCAACGTCCTGACTTTC.

This clonotype was counted at least ten times. The chain couples TRBV4-1 to TRBJ2-2; perhaps TRBD2 as D (5 bases). Looked up from germline, CDR1 is MGHRA and CDR2 is YSYEKL. The V gene lost 0 bases and the J gene lost 5 bases, with 7 bases spanning the gap. The CDR3 is made up of 14 amino acids. As DNA, the CDR3 is TGCGCCAGCAGCCAAGATGGAGGTACCGGGGAGCTGTTTTTT. Residues: CASSQDGGTGELFF.

There are many counts of this clonotype. This chain uses TRBV12-3 or TRBV12-4 with TRBJ2-4; D may correspond to TRBD1 or TRBD2 (6 bases each). V shed 2 bases and J shed 7 bases, with 21 bases lying between them. The CDR3 is 17 residues long. CDR3 DNA: TGTGCCAGCAGTTTAATTTTCGGGGGCGCGTTATCCAACATTCAGTACTTC. Translating it yields CASSLIFGGALSNIQYF.

The rearrangement joins TRBV5-1 to TRBJ2-5, with D unresolved. The germline gives CDR1 SGHRS, CDR2 YFSETQ. This CDR3 has 13 residues. V lost 0 bases to trimming and J lost 5 bases, with 8 bases between them. This chain's CDR3 is CASSLDNRETQYF. CDR3 nucleotides: TGCGCCAGCAGCTTGGACAATCGGGAGACCCAGTACTTC.

V usage is TRBV11-1 and J usage is TRBJ2-1, with 15 bases lining up with TRBD2. The V and J ends lost 6 bases and 4 bases, in that order; junction bases with no gene match: 10. This CDR3 has 18 residues. Germline assignment: CDR1 SGHAT and CDR2 FQDESV (reference sequence). CDR3 sequence: CASRKGLAGGPRYNEQFF. DNA for the CDR3: TGTGCCAGCAGAAAAGGACTAGCGGGAGGGCCCAGGTACAATGAGCAGTTCTTC.

This clonotype was seen repeatedly, ten times or more. The chain uses TRBV6-5 and TRBJ2-3, with 9 bases that match TRBD1. CDR3 length: 18 residues. V dropped 4 bases and J dropped 6; count of bases not matched to a gene: 17. Germline CDR1 reads MNHEY; CDR2 reads SVGAGI. The CDR3 DNA sequence: TGTGCCAGCAGTTTTATTCTCCGGGACAGGGTTGTCACCGATACGCAGTATTTT. It encodes CASSFILRDRVVTDTQYF.

The table lists this clonotype with many counts. This chain joins TRBV4-2 and TRBJ2-1; 10 bases agree with TRBD1. J was trimmed by 0 bases and V by 4 bases; bases with no gene match: 9. CDR1 and CDR2 from the germline V gene are LGHNA and YNFKEQ. This CDR3 is 18 amino acids long. CDR3 sequence (DNA): TGTGCCAGCAGCCGGTCCGAGGACAGGGGGTTCTCCTACAATGAGCAGTTCTTC. Translated: CASSRSEDRGFSYNEQFF.

This clonotype was picked up many times. The J gene is TRBJ2-7, the V gene TRBV11-2; maybe TRBD1 (6 bases). CDR1 SGHAT and CDR2 FQNNGV come from the germline V gene. The CDR3 has 13 residues. Trimming removed 5 bases from V and 6 bases from J, with 14 bases in between. The CDR3 coding sequence is TGTGCCAGCAGCCCCAGGGGAATGGGCGAGCAGTACGTC. Translation gives CASSPRGMGEQYV.

This clonotype was seen ten or more times. The chain employs TRBV28 and TRBJ2-2, with TRBD2 identical over 14 bases. The CDR3 contains 17 residues. The germline V gene encodes CDR1 MDHEN and CDR2 SYDVKM. V lost 5 bases and J lost 8; bases outside the gene matches: 10. CDR3 DNA sequence: TGTGCCAGCAGTACTCCGACGGGACTAGCGGGAGCTGGGGAGCTGTTTTTT. It translates to CASSTPTGLAGAGELFF.

The chain employs TRBV11-2 and TRBJ1-5; TRBD1 agrees at 7 bases. Trimming at V came to 2 bases and at J to 6 bases, leaving 7 bases not matched to a gene. The CDR3 length is 15 residues. Per germline, CDR1 SGHAT and CDR2 FQNNGV. The CDR3: CASSLSRDSGQPQHF. CDR3 nucleotides: TGTGCCAGCAGCTTATCCCGGGACAGTGGTCAGCCCCAGCATTTT.

This clonotype came up a few times. This rearrangement joins TRBV11-2 to TRBJ2-1; D is uncertain. V lost 4 bases and J 10 bases, leaving 17 bases between the germline ends. The V gene's germline CDR1 is SGHAT and CDR2 FQNNGV. The CDR3 is 14 amino acids. CDR3 in DNA: TGTGCCAGCAGCTCTCACATAGCAGTAGGGGAGCAGTTCTTC. Translated, it gives CASSSHIAVGEQFF.

This clonotype was observed many times. For the CDR3, the DNA is TGTGCCAGCAGCTCCGTAGTGCTGTTTTTT. Its protein is CASSSVVLFF. The chain has TRBV7-9 and TRBJ2-2; D gene uncertain. In germline, CDR1 is SEHNR, CDR2 FQNEAQ (reference sequence). Trimming pared 4 bases from V and 13 bases from J, leaving 7 bases between. This CDR3 region has 10 residues.

This chain joins TRBV3-1 and TRBJ1-1; D is undetermined. The V and J ends lost 4 bases and 0 bases respectively, with 15 bases between them. The CDR3 has 16 residues. CDR1 LGHDT and CDR2 YNNKEL come from the germline V gene (reference sequence). As DNA, the CDR3 is TGTGCCAGCAGCCCCACGCCAGGAGGGATGAACACTGAAGCTTTCTTT. Amino acids: CASSPTPGGMNTEAFF. Using reference TRBV3-1 and TRBJ1-1 for the parts outside the CDR3, the full variable domain is DTAVSQTPKYLVTQMGNDKSIKCEQNLGHDTMYWYKQDSKKFLKIMFSYNNKELIINETVPNRFSPKSPDKAHLNLHINSLELGDSAVYFCASSPTPGGMNTEAFFGQGTRLTVV.

This clonotype came up many times. V and J are TRBV27 and TRBJ2-7, with 9 positions matching TRBD2. CDR1 MNHEY and CDR2 SMNVEV come from the germline V gene (reference sequence). This CDR3 has 17 amino acids. After removal of 2 bases from V and 0 bases from J, the junction contained 8 bases not matched to a gene. The CDR3 DNA sequence: TGTGCCAGCAGTTTAAGGCTAGCGGGGACCGACTCCTACGAGCAGTACTTC. The encoded protein is CASSLRLAGTDSYEQYF.

The table lists this clonotype with a few counts. V is TRBV4-3 and J is TRBJ2-3; 10 bases map to TRBD2. Trimming cost V 0 bases and J 4 bases; bases outside gene matches: 7. The CDR3 sequence is 17 residues long. CDR1 is LGHNA and CDR2 is YSLEER in the germline V gene. The CDR3 here is CASSQEALAGLSDTQYF. The DNA of the CDR3 is TGCGCCAGCAGCCAAGAAGCACTAGCGGGATTGTCAGATACGCAGTATTTT.

This clonotype has at least ten counts. The rearrangement uses TRBV10-3 and TRBJ2-5; TRBD2 might be the D (5 bases). Trimming cost V 8 bases and J 5 bases, with 9 bases left between them. The CDR3 is made up of 11 amino acids. Germline V CDR1 and CDR2: ENHRY, SYGVKD. The CDR3: CAIGPGETQYF. CDR3 DNA: TGTGCCATCGGCCCGGGGGAGACCCAGTACTTC.

This clonotype was found a few times. The chain has TRBV12-3 or TRBV12-4 and TRBJ2-3; D call uncertain. V lost 5 bases, J lost 0 bases, and 12 bases lay in between. There are 15 residues in the CDR3. The CDR3 protein is CASSPFGRSTDTQYF. The CDR3 DNA reads as TGTGCCAGCAGTCCTTTCGGACGAAGCACAGATACGCAGTATTTT.

The chain uses TRBV4-2 and TRBJ2-1, with 10 bases identical to TRBD1. Trimming removed 2 bases from V and 6 bases from J; junction bases left unmatched: 4. The V gene's germline CDR1 is LGHNA and CDR2 YNFKEQ. The CDR3 has 15 residues. The CDR3 region has the DNA TGTGCCAGCAGCCAAACGGACAGGGGGGCCAATGAGCAGTTCTTC. Translation: CASSQTDRGANEQFF.

A few counts support this clonotype. The chain combines TRBV4-1 with TRBJ1-3; 10 nucleotides match TRBD1. This CDR3 is built from 15 residues. V was pared by 3 bases and J by 8 bases, with 7 bases of the junction left unmatched. The germline gives CDR1 MGHRA, CDR2 YSYEKL. The CDR3 bases are TGCGCCAGCAGCCAGGGACAGGGGTTAAGTGACACCATATATTTT. Protein sequence: CASSQGQGLSDTIYF.

This clonotype was seen many times. The rearrangement uses TRBV12-3 or TRBV12-4 and TRBJ1-5; no clear D gene. V was cut by 3 bases and J by 0 bases, with 6 bases left in between. The CDR3 is 14 residues long. The CDR3 DNA reads TGTGCCAGCAGTTTCGGAAATAGCAATCAGCCCCAGCATTTT. It is translated as CASSFGNSNQPQHF.

This clonotype came up many times. The rearrangement joins TRBV11-2 to TRBJ2-7; 11 nucleotides match TRBD1. Trimming at V came to 5 bases and at J to 5 bases, leaving 14 bases not matched to a gene. Germline-derived CDR1 and CDR2 are SGHAT and FQNNGV. This CDR3 contains 17 residues. DNA of the CDR3: TGTGCCAGCAGCGGAATCCCCGGGGGACAGGGGGAACACGAGCAGTACGTC. Translation: CASSGIPGGQGEHEQYV.

V gene TRBV27 combines with J gene TRBJ2-5; D unclear. The CDR3 has 15 residues. V lost 6 bases and J 2 bases, leaving 16 bases between the germline ends. CDR1 MNHEY and CDR2 SMNVEV come from the germline V gene (reference sequence). CDR3 DNA: TGTGCCAGCAGCCAATTAGGCGGCAGTCAAGAGACCCAGTACTTC. Amino acid sequence: CASSQLGGSQETQYF.